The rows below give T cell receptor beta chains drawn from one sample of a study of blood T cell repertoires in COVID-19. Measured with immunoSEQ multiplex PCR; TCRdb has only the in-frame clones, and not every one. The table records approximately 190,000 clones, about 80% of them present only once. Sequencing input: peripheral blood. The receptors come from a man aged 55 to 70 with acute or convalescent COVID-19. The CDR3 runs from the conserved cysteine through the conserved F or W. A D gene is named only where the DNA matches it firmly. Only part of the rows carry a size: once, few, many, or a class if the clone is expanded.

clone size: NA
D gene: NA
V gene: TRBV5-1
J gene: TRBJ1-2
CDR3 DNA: TGCGCCAGCAGCCTCGGGGGACCGACCTACCTATATGGCTACACCTTC
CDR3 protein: CASSLGGPTYLYGYTF

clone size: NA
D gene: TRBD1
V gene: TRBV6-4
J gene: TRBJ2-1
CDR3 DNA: TGTGCCAGCACTCATCCGGGAAGGGGGCGCCTCTACAATGAGCAGTTCTTC
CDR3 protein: CASTHPGRGRLYNEQFF

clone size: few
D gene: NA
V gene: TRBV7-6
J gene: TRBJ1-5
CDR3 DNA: TGTGCCAGCAGCGCGTCGGGTCAGCCCCAGCATTTT
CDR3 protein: CASSASGQPQHF

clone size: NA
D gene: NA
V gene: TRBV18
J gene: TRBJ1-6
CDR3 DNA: TGTGCCAGCTCACTGCAGCGAGATTCACCCCTCCACTTT
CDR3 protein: CASSLQRDSPLHF

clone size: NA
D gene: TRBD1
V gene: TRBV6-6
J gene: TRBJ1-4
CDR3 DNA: TGTGCCAGCAGTCCCCGGGACAGGGGTTACGCGCGGGAAAAACTGTTTTTT
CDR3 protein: CASSPRDRGYAREKLFF

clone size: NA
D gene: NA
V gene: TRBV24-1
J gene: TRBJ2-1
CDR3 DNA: TGTGCCACCAGTGGGAGCAGGGGCCCCAATATCAATGAGCAGTTCTTC
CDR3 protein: CATSGSRGPNINEQFF

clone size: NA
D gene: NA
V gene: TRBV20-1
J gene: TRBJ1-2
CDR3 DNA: TGCAGTGCATTGGACAGCTATGGCTACACCTTC
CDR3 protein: CSALDSYGYTF

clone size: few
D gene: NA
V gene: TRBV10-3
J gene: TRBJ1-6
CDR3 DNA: TGTGCCATCAGTGATGGGGAGGCAACTTATAATTCACCCCTCCACTTT
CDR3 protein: CAISDGEATYNSPLHF

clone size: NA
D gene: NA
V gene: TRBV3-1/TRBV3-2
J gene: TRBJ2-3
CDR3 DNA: TGTGCCAGCAGCCAAAGAGGGGATACGCAGTATTTT
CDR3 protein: CASSQRGDTQYF

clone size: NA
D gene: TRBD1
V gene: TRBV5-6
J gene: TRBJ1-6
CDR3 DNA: TGTGCCAGCAGCTGGTGGACAGGGGTTGAAAAGTCACCCCTCCACTTT
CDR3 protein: CASSWWTGVEKSPLHF

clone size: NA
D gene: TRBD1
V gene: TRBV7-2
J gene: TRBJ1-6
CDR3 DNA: TGTGCCAGCAGTAGGGACAGATATAATTCACCCCTCCACTTT
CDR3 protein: CASSRDRYNSPLHF

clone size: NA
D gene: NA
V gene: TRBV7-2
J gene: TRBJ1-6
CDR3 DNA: TGTGCCAGCAGCTTGAGAATGGTCCTCCACTTT
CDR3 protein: CASSLRMVLHF

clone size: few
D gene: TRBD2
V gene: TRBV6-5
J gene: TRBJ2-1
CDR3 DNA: TGTGCCAGCCGGAGCGGGAGCACTGGGTTCTTC
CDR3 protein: CASRSGSTGFF

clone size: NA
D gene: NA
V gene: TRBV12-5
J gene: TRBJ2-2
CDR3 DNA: TGTGCTAGTGGTCAGAGCGGATACACCGGGGAGCTGTTTTTT
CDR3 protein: CASGQSGYTGELFF

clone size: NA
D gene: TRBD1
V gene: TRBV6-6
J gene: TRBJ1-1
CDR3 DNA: TGTGCCAGCTTGGGACAGGCGGCTTTCTTT
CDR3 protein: CASLGQAAFF

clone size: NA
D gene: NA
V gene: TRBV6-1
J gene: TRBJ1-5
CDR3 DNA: TGTGCCAGCAGTGAAAATGAACAGGTGGGCAATCAGCCCCAGCATTTT
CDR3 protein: CASSENEQVGNQPQHF

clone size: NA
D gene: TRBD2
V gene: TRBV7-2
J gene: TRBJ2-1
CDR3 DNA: TGTGCCAGCAGCTTGAAGAGCGGGGGGGCCTACAATGAGCAGTTCTTC
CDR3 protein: CASSLKSGGAYNEQFF

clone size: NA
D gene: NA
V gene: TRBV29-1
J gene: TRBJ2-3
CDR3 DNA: TGCAGCGTTGCCTTAACAGATACGCAGTATTTT
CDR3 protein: CSVALTDTQYF

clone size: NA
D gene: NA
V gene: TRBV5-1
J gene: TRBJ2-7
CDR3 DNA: TGCGCCAGCAGCTTGGGACAGGACTACGAGCAGTACTTC
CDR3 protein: CASSLGQDYEQYF

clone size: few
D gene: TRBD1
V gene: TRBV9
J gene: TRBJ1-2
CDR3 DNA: TGTGCCAGCAGCTTAGGGGACAGTGGCTACACCTTC
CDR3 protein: CASSLGDSGYTF

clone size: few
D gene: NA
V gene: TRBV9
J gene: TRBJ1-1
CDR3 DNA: TGTGCCAGCAGCGAGGGGACTTACACTGAAGCTTTCTTT
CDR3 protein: CASSEGTYTEAFF

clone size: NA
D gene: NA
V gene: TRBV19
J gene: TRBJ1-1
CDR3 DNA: TGTGCCAGTAGTACCCTGACCCCAGGGGCCACTGAAGCTTTCTTT
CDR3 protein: CASSTLTPGATEAFF

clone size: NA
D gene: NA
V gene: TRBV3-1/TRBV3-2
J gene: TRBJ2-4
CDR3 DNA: TGTGCCAGCAGCTCCACTCTGGGCGGACTAGCCAAAAACATTCAGTACTTC
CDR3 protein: CASSSTLGGLAKNIQYF

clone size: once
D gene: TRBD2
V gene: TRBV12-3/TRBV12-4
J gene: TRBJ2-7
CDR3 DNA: TGTGCCAGCAGCACGGGGGGGTACGAGCAGTACTTC
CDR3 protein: CASSTGGYEQYF

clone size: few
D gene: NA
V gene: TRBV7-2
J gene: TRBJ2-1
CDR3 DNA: TGTGCCAGCAGCCCCGGGGCGGGAAGCAATGAGCAGTTCTTC
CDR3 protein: CASSPGAGSNEQFF

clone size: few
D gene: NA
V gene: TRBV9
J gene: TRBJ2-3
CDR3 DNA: TGTGCCAGCAGCGTGGCCCCTAGCACAGATACGCAGTATTTT
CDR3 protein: CASSVAPSTDTQYF

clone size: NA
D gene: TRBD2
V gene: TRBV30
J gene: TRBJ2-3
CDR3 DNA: TGTGCCTGGAATTTCTGGCGGGAGTCGGGAGATACGCAGTATTTT
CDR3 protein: CAWNFWRESGDTQYF

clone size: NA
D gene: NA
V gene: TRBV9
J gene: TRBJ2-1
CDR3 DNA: TGTGCCAGCAGCCCAGAGGGGGACACAGCCTACAATGAGCAGTTCTTC
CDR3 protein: CASSPEGDTAYNEQFF

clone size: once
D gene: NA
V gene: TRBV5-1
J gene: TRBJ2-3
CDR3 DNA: TGCGCCAGCAGCTTGGAGCGATCCACAGATACGCAGTATTTT
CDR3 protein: CASSLERSTDTQYF

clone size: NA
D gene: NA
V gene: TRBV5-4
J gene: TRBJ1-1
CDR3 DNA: TGTGCCAGCAGCTCGGGTAGGACTGAAGCTTTCTTT
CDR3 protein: CASSSGRTEAFF

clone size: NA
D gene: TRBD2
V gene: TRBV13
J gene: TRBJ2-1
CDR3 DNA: TGTGCCAGCCTAGGGGGCCTACTAGCGGGGCCCAATGAGCAGTTCTTC
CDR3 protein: CASLGGLLAGPNEQFF

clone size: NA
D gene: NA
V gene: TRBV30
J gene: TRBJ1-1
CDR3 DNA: TGTGCCTTGGACAAGTCCCCAAACACTGAAGCTTTCTTT
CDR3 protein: CALDKSPNTEAFF

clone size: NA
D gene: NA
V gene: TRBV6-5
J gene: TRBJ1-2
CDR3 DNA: TGTGCCAGCAGTTACGGGGGGAACTATGGCTACACCTTC
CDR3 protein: CASSYGGNYGYTF

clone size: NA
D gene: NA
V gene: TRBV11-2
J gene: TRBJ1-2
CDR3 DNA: TGTGCCAGCAGCTCCTCCGGGACTAACTATGGCTACACCTTC
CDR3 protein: CASSSSGTNYGYTF

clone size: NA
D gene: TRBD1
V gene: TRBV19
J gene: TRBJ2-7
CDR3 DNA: TGTGCCAGTAGTATAAGGGGGCCCGACGAGCAGTACTTC
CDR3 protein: CASSIRGPDEQYF

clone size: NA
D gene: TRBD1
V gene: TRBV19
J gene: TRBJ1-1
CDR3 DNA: TGTGCCAGTAGTACCGGGACAGGGGAGGGTGAAGCTTTCTTT
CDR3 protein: CASSTGTGEGEAFF

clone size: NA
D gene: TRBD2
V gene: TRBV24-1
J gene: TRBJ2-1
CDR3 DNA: TGTGCCACCAGTGACCGTGCTAGCGGGGGAACTATAAATGAGCAGTTCTTC
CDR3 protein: CATSDRASGGTINEQFF

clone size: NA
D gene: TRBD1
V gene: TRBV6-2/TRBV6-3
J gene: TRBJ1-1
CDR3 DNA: TGTGCCAGCAGTTACAACAGGGGATTGAACACTGAAGCTTTCTTT
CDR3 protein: CASSYNRGLNTEAFF

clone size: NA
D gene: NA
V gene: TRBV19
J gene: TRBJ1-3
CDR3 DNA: TGTGCCAGTATAGGCGGGGACTCTGGAAACACCATATATTTT
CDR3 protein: CASIGGDSGNTIYF

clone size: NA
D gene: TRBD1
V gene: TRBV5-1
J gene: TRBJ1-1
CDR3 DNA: TGCGCCAGCAGCGCGGACAGGGGGACTGAAGCTTTCTTT
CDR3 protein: CASSADRGTEAFF

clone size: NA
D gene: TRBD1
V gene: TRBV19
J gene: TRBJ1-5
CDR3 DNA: TGTGCCAGTAGTAAACAGGGGGATTTCAATCAGCCCCAGCATTTT
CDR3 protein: CASSKQGDFNQPQHF

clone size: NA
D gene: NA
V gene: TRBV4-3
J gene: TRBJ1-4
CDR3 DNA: TGCGCCAGCAGCCAAGATTTCGGTGAAAAACTGTTTTTT
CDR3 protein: CASSQDFGEKLFF

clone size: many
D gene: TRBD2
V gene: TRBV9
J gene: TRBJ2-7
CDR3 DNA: TGTGCCAGCAGCGCGGGGGGGGCAACCACCTACGAGCAGTACTTC
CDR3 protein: CASSAGGATTYEQYF

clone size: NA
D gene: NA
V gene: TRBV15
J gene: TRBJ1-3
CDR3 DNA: TGTGCCACCGCAGGGGTTTCTGGAAACACCATATATTTT
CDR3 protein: CATAGVSGNTIYF

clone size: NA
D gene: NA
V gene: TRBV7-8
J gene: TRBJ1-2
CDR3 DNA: TGTGCCAGCAGCCCGTCGACAGATTCTTATGGCTACACCTTC
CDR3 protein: CASSPSTDSYGYTF

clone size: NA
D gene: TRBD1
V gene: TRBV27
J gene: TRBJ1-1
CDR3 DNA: TGTGCCAGCAAGCAGGGGACAGGTTTGGGCACTGAAGCTTTCTTT
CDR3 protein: CASKQGTGLGTEAFF

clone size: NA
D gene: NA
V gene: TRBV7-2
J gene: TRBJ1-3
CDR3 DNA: TGTGCCAGCAGCCGTACGACAGTGAGAAACACCATATATTTT
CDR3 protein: CASSRTTVRNTIYF

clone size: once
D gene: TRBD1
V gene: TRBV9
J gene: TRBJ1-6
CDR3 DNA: TGTGCCAGCAGCCCCTTCCCCGGTGAGGGGGCAAATTCACCCCTCCACTTT
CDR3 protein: CASSPFPGEGANSPLHF

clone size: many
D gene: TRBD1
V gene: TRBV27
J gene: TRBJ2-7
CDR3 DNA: TGTGCCAGCAGTCCGAATATGGGACAGGACGAGCAGTACTTC
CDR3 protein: CASSPNMGQDEQYF

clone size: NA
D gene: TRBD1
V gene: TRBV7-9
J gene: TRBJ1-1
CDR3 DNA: TGTGCCAGCAGCCGACAGGGATTGAACACTGAAGCTTTCTTT
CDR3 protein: CASSRQGLNTEAFF

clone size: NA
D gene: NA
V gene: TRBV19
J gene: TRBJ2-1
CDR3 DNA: TGTGCCAGTAGCTATCCCACTCTCCCGGGACTCGAAGGATACAATGAGCAGTTCTTC
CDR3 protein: CASSYPTLPGLEGYNEQFF